These 30 T cell receptor beta chains came from one sample sequenced in a study of T cell repertoires in cytomegalovirus infection. TCRdb recomputed calls from the reads with MiXCR, one row per CDR3 protein. The table has roughly 640,000 distinct CDR3 sequences, about 24% seen once. The sample comprised CD8+ T cells from PBMCs. The receptor source for this set is a human donor in good health (CMV status not recorded). Some clones in this sample may be carry-over from other donors' samples.

Only a few counts were recorded for this clonotype. V is TRBV12-3 or TRBV12-4 and J is TRBJ1-2; D gene unclear. The CDR3 is 13 amino acids. The V gene lost 7 bases and the J gene lost 6 bases, with 15 bases spanning the gap. The CDR3 reads CASTPIPADGYTF. The DNA for the CDR3 is TGTGCCAGCACTCCAATCCCGGCAGATGGCTACACCTTC.

This clonotype has a handful of counts. V and J are TRBV5-1 and TRBJ2-1, with D perhaps matching TRBD2 (7 bases). V was trimmed by 7 bases and J by 0 bases, leaving 17 bases between them. This CDR3 comprises 16 residues. From germline, CDR1 is SGHRS and CDR2 YFSETQ. The CDR3 sequence: CASRGAPLSSYNEQFF. DNA of the CDR3: TGCGCCAGCCGGGGGGCCCCCCTCAGCTCCTACAATGAGCAGTTCTTC. Full variable domain (remainder filled in from reference TRBV5-1 and TRBJ2-1): KAGVTQTPRYLIKTRGQQVTLSCSPISGHRSVSWYQQTPGQGLQFLFEYFSETQRNKGNFPGRFSGRQFSNSRSEMNVSTLELGDSALYLCASRGAPLSSYNEQFFGPGTRLTVL.

The rearrangement links TRBV10-3 to TRBJ2-1; D unclear. V dropped 0 bases and J dropped 10 bases, with 10 bases sitting between them. This CDR3 comprises 13 residues. Germline V gene data show CDR1 as ENHRY and CDR2 as SYGVKD. The CDR3: CAISESLVAEQFF. CDR3 nucleotides: TGTGCCATCAGTGAGTCTCTCGTGGCAGAGCAGTTCTTC.

This clonotype appeared many times. The chain recombines TRBV7-6 with TRBJ2-1, with D perhaps TRBD2 (6 bases). The CDR3 contains 13 residues. V was cut by 3 bases and J by 4 bases, with 7 bases left in between. Germline loops: CDR1 SGHVS, CDR2 FNYEAQ. The DNA for the CDR3 is TGTGCCAGCAGCTTGCGGGATTACAATGAGCAGTTCTTC. This codes for CASSLRDYNEQFF.

The chain combines TRBV20-1 with TRBJ1-5; 7 bases are a match to TRBD1. CDR3 size: 14 residues. CDR1 and CDR2 from the germline V gene are DFQATT and SNEGSKA (reference sequence). V trimming: 6 bases; J trimming: 7 bases; junction bases outside the gene matches: 12. CDR3 coding DNA: TGCAGTGCCCGAGATGCAGGGGGTGGCCAGCCCCAGCATTTT. Translated: CSARDAGGGQPQHF.

This clonotype was seen ten or more times. This chain connects TRBV6-6 to TRBJ2-3; D is undetermined. V shed 3 bases and J shed 4 bases, with 14 bases lying between them. Per germline, CDR1 MNHNY and CDR2 SVGAGI (reference sequence). The CDR3 is made up of 15 amino acids. The chain's CDR3 is CASSYDERSADTQYF. DNA for the CDR3: TGTGCCAGCAGTTATGATGAAAGGAGCGCAGATACGCAGTATTTT.

This chain connects TRBV14 to TRBJ1-6; 11 bases map to TRBD1. V was pared by 1 base and J by 9 bases, with 17 bases of the junction left unmatched. The CDR3 has 20 residues. Looked up from germline, CDR1 is SGHDN and CDR2 is FVKESK. CDR3 residues: CASSQGRGQGASGRSSPLHF. The CDR3 DNA reads as TGTGCCAGCAGCCAAGGTCGTGGACAGGGGGCTTCAGGACGGTCTTCACCCCTCCACTTT.

The chain links TRBV10-2 to TRBJ1-1; D is possibly TRBD1 (6 bases). CDR1 is WSHSY and CDR2 is SAAADI in the germline V gene. V shed 7 bases and J shed 1 base, with 13 bases lying between them. This CDR3 region has 14 residues. The CDR3 DNA is TGCGCCAGCAACCTCGGGGGGGCGAACACTGAAGCTTTCTTT. This codes for CASNLGGANTEAFF.

The chain has TRBV15 and TRBJ2-4; 8 positions match TRBD1. The CDR3 totals 15 residues. The ends lost 0 bases at V and 4 bases at J; junction bases unmatched: 2. Germline CDR1 is LNHNV and CDR2 is YYDKDF (reference sequence). CDR3 coding DNA: TGTGCCACCAGCAGAGAACGGACAGGGAAAAACATTCAGTACTTC. Translating it yields CATSRERTGKNIQYF. Combining the CDR3 with reference TRBV15 and TRBJ2-4 gives the whole variable domain DAMVIQNPRYQVTQFGKPVTLSCSQTLNHNVMYWYQQKSSQAPKLLFHYYDKDFNNEADTPDNFQSRRPNTSFCFLDIRSPGLGDTAMYLCATSRERTGKNIQYFGAGTRLSVL.

The rearrangement uses TRBV28 and TRBJ1-2; the match to TRBD1 covers 9 bases. Germline CDR1 MDHEN, CDR2 SYDVKM. The CDR3 extends over 14 amino acids. The V segment lost 2 bases and the J segment 4 bases; nucleotides outside the gene matches: 2. CDR3 bases: TGTGCCAGCAGTTTACGGGGACAGGGCTATGGCTACACCTTC. Protein: CASSLRGQGYGYTF.

Points on this clonotype: A much larger clonotype is one base distant, so this may be a read error. This chain links TRBV7-9 with TRBJ1-1; a weak D match, TRBD1 (5 bases). The CDR3 runs 14 residues. Germline CDR1 reads SEHNR; CDR2 reads FQNEAQ (reference sequence). Trimming took 5 bases from V and 3 from J, leaving 13 bases between them. As DNA, the CDR3 is TGTGCCAGCAGCGCCCGGGGGTTTTACACTGAAGCTTTCTTT. Amino acid sequence: CASSARGFYTEAFF.

To note about this clonotype: The junction departs from the called germline gene at one end, perhaps through a read error. The chain is built from TRBV5-1 and TRBJ1-1; the D is unclear. The CDR3 consists of 13 residues. The germline CDR1 and CDR2 sequences are SGHRS and YFSETQ. The CDR3 loop reads CAISFIKNTEAFF. The CDR3 DNA sequence: TGCGCCATCAGCTTCATTAAGAACACTGAAGCTTTCTTT.

The V and J genes are TRBV4-2 and TRBJ1-5; perhaps TRBD1 as D (5 bases). CDR1 LGHNA and CDR2 YNFKEQ come from the germline V gene. There are 16 residues in the CDR3. Trimming shortened V by 4 bases and J by 11 bases, and 24 bases separated the two germline ends. The CDR3, as DNA: TGTGCCAGCAGCCCAATTGACGGCCGGAGGGACCAGGCCCAGCATTTT. Amino acids: CASSPIDGRRDQAQHF.

This clonotype was observed a handful of times. This chain uses TRBV18 with TRBJ1-1; D unclear. The CDR3 runs 16 residues. V lost 1 base and J 6 bases, leaving 18 bases between the germline ends. Germline V gene sequence: CDR1 KGHSH, CDR2 LQKENI. As DNA, the CDR3 is TGTGCCAGCTCACCACTCGGTGGGCCGGATTGGGCTGAAGCTTTCTTT. This encodes CASSPLGGPDWAEAFF.

This clonotype was seen many times. The chain links TRBV7-3 to TRBJ1-4; weak D call: TRBD1 (5 bases). V shed 5 bases and J shed 5 bases, with 12 bases lying between them. There are 14 residues in the CDR3. In germline, CDR1 is SGHTA, CDR2 FQGTGA. As DNA, the CDR3 is TGTGCCAGCAGCCTCACAGGACGCAATGAAAAACTGTTTTTT. Translated, it gives CASSLTGRNEKLFF.

The chain joins TRBV11-2 to TRBJ1-1; D gene ambiguous. The V gene lost 5 bases and the J gene lost 8 bases, with 15 bases spanning the gap. Germline CDR1 reads SGHAT; CDR2 reads FQNNGV. This CDR3 comprises 13 residues. The CDR3 bases are TGTGCCAGCAGCCCTTACTTGGTGGTGGAAGCTTTCTTT. It specifies CASSPYLVVEAFF. The variable domain in full, completed from reference TRBV11-2 and TRBJ1-1, reads EAGVAQSPRYKIIEKRQSVAFWCNPISGHATLYWYQQILGQGPKLLIQFQNNGVVDDSQLPKDRFSAERLKGVDSTLKIQPAKLEDSAVYLCASSPYLVVEAFFGQGTRLTVV.

This clonotype came up many times. This sequence joins TRBV12-3 or TRBV12-4 and TRBJ2-2, with TRBD2 identical over 8 bases. The CDR3 has 14 residues. The V gene end was trimmed by 1 base and the J gene end by 6 bases; junction bases not matched to a gene: 1. The DNA for the CDR3 is TGTGCCAGCAGTTTAGTAGCGGGACCCGGGGAGCTGTTTTTT. This gives the protein CASSLVAGPGELFF.

This clonotype has a handful of counts. An end of the junction differs from the germline gene, which may be a read error. This sequence joins TRBV7-6 and TRBJ2-5, with 8 bases identical to TRBD2. The CDR3 contains 17 residues. Germline loops: CDR1 SGHVS, CDR2 FNYEAQ. The CDR3 nucleotides are TGTGCTAGCAGCCCCTCCCTGGGACTAGGTACCCAAGAGACCCAGTACTTC. It translates to CASSPSLGLGTQETQYF.

As regards this clonotype: The junction departs from the called germline gene at one end, perhaps through a read error. The rearrangement links TRBV5-6 to TRBJ2-1; 8 bases align to TRBD2. Per germline, CDR1 SGHDT and CDR2 YYEEEE. There are 15 residues in the CDR3. CDR3 loop: CASSSKLAAYNEQFF. In DNA, the CDR3 is TGTGCCAGTAGCTCCAAACTAGCGGCCTACAATGAGCAGTTCTTC. Complete variable domain (other parts from reference TRBV5-6 and TRBJ2-1): DAGVTQSPTHLIKTRGQQVTLRCSPKSGHDTVSWYQQALGQGPQFIFQYYEEEERQRGNFPDRFSGHQFPNYSSELNVNALLLGDSALYLCASSSKLAAYNEQFFGPGTRLTVL.

The V and J genes are TRBV19 and TRBJ1-5; no definite D call. This CDR3 has 16 residues. V was shortened by 5 bases and J by 1 base, with 15 bases between the two germline ends. Germline V gene lookup returns CDR1 LNHDA and CDR2 SQIVND (reference sequence). Written as DNA, the CDR3 is TGTGCCAGTAGTCCGGACGGACTCGGGAGCAATCAGCCCCAGCATTTT. This encodes CASSPDGLGSNQPQHF.

The V and J genes are TRBV19 and TRBJ1-1, with TRBD1 matching over 8 bases. This CDR3 contains 16 residues. After removal of 7 bases from V and 1 base from J, the junction contained 11 bases not matched to a gene. Germline CDR1 LNHDA, CDR2 SQIVND (reference sequence). CDR3 residues: CASITISGQGNTEAFF. CDR3 bases: TGTGCCAGTATTACTATATCTGGACAGGGGAACACTGAAGCTTTCTTT.

Note on this clonotype: A read error is possible here, since a much larger clone lies one base away. The V gene is TRBV6-8, the J gene TRBJ2-1; TRBD2 aligns across 7 bases. V lost 8 bases and J lost 0; bases outside the gene matches: 19. CDR1 is MNHGY and CDR2 is SAAAGT in the germline V gene. This CDR3 is 19 amino acids long. This CDR3 is CASGSVGAGSLSSYNEQFF. The CDR3, as DNA: TGTGCCAGCGGTTCTGTTGGAGCGGGGTCTCTCAGCTCCTACAATGAGCAGTTCTTC.

This chain joins TRBV6-6 and TRBJ1-1; a possible D gene is TRBD1 (5 bases). V dropped 5 bases and J dropped 8 bases, with 15 bases sitting between them. This CDR3 has 13 residues. Germline CDR1 is MNHNY and CDR2 is SVGAGI (reference sequence). CDR3 bases: TGTGCCAGCAGTAAGGCTAGGGACGTAGAAGCTTTCTTT. Protein: CASSKARDVEAFF.

The V call is TRBV12-5, the J call TRBJ1-1, with 9 bases fitting TRBD1. Germline CDR1 LGHNT, CDR2 FRNRAP. J gave up 2 bases and V 3 bases, and 10 bases lay outside the gene matches. CDR3 length: 17 residues. CDR3 nucleotide sequence: TGTGCTAGTGGTTTCTTAATACAGGGGGCGTTTAACACTGAAGCTTTCTTT. It is translated as CASGFLIQGAFNTEAFF.

The chain recombines TRBV2 with TRBJ2-3, with TRBD1 matching 9 bases. V lost 7 bases and J lost 1; bases outside the gene matches: 9. This CDR3 comprises 16 residues. The germline gives CDR1 SNHLY, CDR2 FYNNEI. This CDR3 is CASIPTRDRGTDTQYF. Here the CDR3 DNA reads TGTGCCAGCATCCCCACGCGGGACAGGGGCACAGATACGCAGTATTTT.

The rearrangement uses TRBV7-4 and TRBJ2-1; D gene uncertain. The V gene's germline CDR1 is SGHVT and CDR2 SQSDAQ. The length of the CDR3 is 14 residues. Trimming shortened V by 5 bases and J by 12 bases, and 20 bases separated the two germline ends. The CDR3 region has the DNA TGTGCCAGCAGCCCATCTAGAGGAGAAGGGTGGCAGTTCTTC. Translating it yields CASSPSRGEGWQFF. Full variable domain (missing parts from reference TRBV7-4 and TRBJ2-1): GAGVSQSPRYKVAKRGRDVALRCDSISGHVTLYWYRQTLGQGSEVLTYSQSDAQRDKSGRPSGRFSAERPERSVSTLKIQRTEQGDSAVYLCASSPSRGEGWQFFGPGTRLTVL.

The chain uses TRBV19 and TRBJ2-7, with 9 nucleotides matching TRBD1. Looked up from germline, CDR1 is LNHDA and CDR2 is SQIVND (reference sequence). The CDR3 consists of 15 residues. The junction had 5 bases not matched to a gene; V was cut back by 3 bases and J by 2 bases. The CDR3 region is CASSIGTGFPYEQYF. CDR3 DNA sequence: TGTGCCAGTAGTATCGGGACAGGGTTCCCCTACGAGCAGTACTTC.

This clonotype was seen ten or more times. The chain employs TRBV7-9 and TRBJ2-2; 9 nucleotides line up with TRBD1. V shed 0 bases, J shed 6 bases, and the junction held 11 bases outside the gene matches. The length of the CDR3 is 18 residues. From germline, CDR1 is SEHNR and CDR2 FQNEAQ (reference sequence). The CDR3 DNA sequence: TGTGCCAGCAGCTTAGCCCGGCCGGGACAGGGACGTGCCGGGGAGCTGTTTTTT. Protein: CASSLARPGQGRAGELFF.

At least ten counts were recorded for this clonotype. The chain links TRBV7-9 to TRBJ2-1, with TRBD2 matching 11 bases. CDR1 and CDR2 (germline): SEHNR, FQNEAQ (reference sequence). The CDR3 totals 15 residues. The V gene end was trimmed by 4 bases and the J gene end by 8 bases; junction bases not matched to a gene: 7. CDR3 in DNA: TGTGCCAGCAGCTCGACTAGCGGGGTCACACATGAGCAGTTCTTC. It encodes CASSSTSGVTHEQFF.

This clonotype was observed a handful of times. The chain is built from TRBV7-6 and TRBJ1-1, with D unclear. Germline V gene lookup returns CDR1 SGHVS and CDR2 FNYEAQ. V lost 6 bases and J 8 bases, leaving 7 bases between the germline ends. The CDR3 consists of 10 residues. As DNA, the CDR3 is TGTGCCAGCAGACAAAGAGAAGCTTTCTTT. It specifies CASRQREAFF.